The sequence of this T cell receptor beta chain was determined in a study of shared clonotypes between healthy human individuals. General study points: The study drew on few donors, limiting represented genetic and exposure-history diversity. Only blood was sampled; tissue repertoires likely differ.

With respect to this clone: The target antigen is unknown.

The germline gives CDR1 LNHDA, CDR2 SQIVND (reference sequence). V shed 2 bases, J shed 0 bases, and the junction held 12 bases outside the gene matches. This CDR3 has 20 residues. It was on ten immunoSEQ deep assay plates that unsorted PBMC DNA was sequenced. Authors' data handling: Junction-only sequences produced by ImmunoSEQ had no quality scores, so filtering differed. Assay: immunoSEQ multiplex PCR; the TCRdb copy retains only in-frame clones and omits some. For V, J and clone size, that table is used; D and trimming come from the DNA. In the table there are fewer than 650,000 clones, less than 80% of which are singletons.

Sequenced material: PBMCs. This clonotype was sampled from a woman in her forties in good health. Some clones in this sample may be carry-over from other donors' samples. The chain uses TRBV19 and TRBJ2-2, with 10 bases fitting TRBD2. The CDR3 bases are TGTGCCAGTAGTATATTGGGAACGACTAGCGGGCACCCGAACACCGGGGAGCTGTTTTTT. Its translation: CASSILGTTSGHPNTGELFF.